This T cell receptor beta chain was captured by sequencing in a study of blood T cells in healthy people across ages. General observations from the study: Correlation between TCR beta diversity and naive T cell percentage was strong. In long-lived donors, naive CD4+ cell counts and diversity exceeded those of aged donors.

Through a sample-barcoded 5' primer and a J-beta primer mix, a second PCR was run for 7 to 11 cycles. One entry per CDR3 protein, called by TCRdb with MiXCR from the 5' RACE reads. The sample has some 850,000 distinct CDR3 sequences; roughly 24% are singletons. CDR3 length: 13 residues. Between the trimmed V and J ends, which lost 3 bases and 6 bases, there was a span of 12 bases. Details on this clonotype: Its specificity is not known.

These sequences were also reported in another study, on T cells of mothers and their children. From that report: Three mothers and their six children, all healthy Caucasians, donated. Every mother produced more than 10 million TCR beta CDR3 reads, whereas every child provided 3 million to 3.5 million.

Input material: blood. The source of this sequence is a boy aged 5 to 17 in good health. The chain recombines TRBV12-3 or TRBV12-4 with TRBJ2-7; D may correspond to TRBD1 or TRBD2 (6 bases each). The CDR3 bases are TGTGCCAGCAGTTTGTGGGGGGCGGGCGAGCAGTACTTC. It yields the protein CASSLWGAGEQYF.